This TCR beta chain is from a study of HIV-infected patients and healthy controls. Study as a whole: A modest, significant CD4 rise occurred in about 90% of the 16 patients after three months of therapy. Notes on the study in general: Untreated HIV+ repertoires had roughly threefold fewer distinct CDR3s and lower Shannon diversity than healthy controls. MAIT alpha-chain CDR3s were frequent in healthy controls, depleted in HIV+.

Alpha and beta constant-region primers primed reverse transcription of around 500 ng RNA. Using multiplexing indices, alpha and beta chain libraries were generated apart by chain-specific third strand synthesis. TCRdb reprocessed the 5' RACE reads with MiXCR, giving one entry per CDR3 protein. The table shows 7,000 to 9,000 distinct CDR3 sequences, with 10% occurring only once. Germline CDR1 is MNHEY and CDR2 is SVGEGT. CDR3 length: 14 amino acids. The V gene end was trimmed by 4 bases and the J gene end by 8 bases; junction bases not matched to a gene: 8. At least ten counts were recorded for this clonotype. Its antigen is currently unknown. All unsorted peripheral T cells were captured because whole blood was used without fractionation.

The J gene is TRBJ1-2, the V gene TRBV6-2 or TRBV6-3, with 9 bases aligning to TRBD1. The TCR was taken from an adult with HIV infection. The sequencing here drew on blood, taken before antiretroviral therapy. CDR3 nucleotide sequence: TGTGCCAGCAGTTTCACCGGGACAGGGTCCGGCTACACCTTC. Amino acids: CASSFTGTGSGYTF.